These 15 T cell receptor beta chains came from one sample sequenced in a study of T-cell reconstitution after alpha-beta-depleted transplantation in children. It was with unique molecular identifiers that the TCRbeta library was prepared. TCRdb fed the PCR reads into MiXCR, producing one record per CDR3 protein. The sample has around 380,000 distinct CDR3 sequences, roughly a tenth seen once. The specimen comprised PBMCs from the stem cell graft donor, sampled from the stem cell graft. Receptor source: a human donor who donated a stem cell graft to a child with acute myeloid leukemia.

This clonotype was detected many times. The chain links TRBV20-1 to TRBJ2-3, with 14 positions matching TRBD2. With 3 bases clipped from V and 4 bases from J, the junction kept 0 bases outside the gene matches. Per the germline V gene, CDR1 is DFQATT and CDR2 is SNEGSKA (reference sequence). This CDR3 contains 14 residues. The CDR3 region is CSARGLAGADTQYF. CDR3 nucleotides: TGCAGTGCTAGGGGACTAGCGGGAGCAGATACGCAGTATTTT.

The chain has TRBV7-9 and TRBJ2-7; 7 bases agree with TRBD1. The CDR3 contains 16 residues. CDR1 is SEHNR and CDR2 is FQNEAQ in the germline V gene (reference sequence). Trimming at V came to 1 base and at J to 3 bases, leaving 9 bases not matched to a gene. This chain's CDR3 is CASSLVLGGIGYEQYF. The CDR3 coding sequence is TGTGCCAGCAGCTTAGTCTTAGGGGGCATTGGCTACGAGCAGTACTTC. Full variable domain (rest looked up from reference TRBV7-9 and TRBJ2-7): DTGVSQNPRHKITKRGQNVTFRCDPISEHNRLYWYRQTLGQGPEFLTYFQNEAQLEKSRLLSDRFSAERPKGSFSTLEIQRTEQGDSAMYLCASSLVLGGIGYEQYFGPGTRLTVT.

The chain combines TRBV20-1 with TRBJ2-7, with D perhaps TRBD1 or TRBD2 (5 bases each). The CDR3 contains 12 residues. The germline V and J ends were trimmed by 3 bases and 4 bases, with 10 bases remaining between them. The germline V gene has CDR1 DFQATT and CDR2 SNEGSKA (reference sequence). Written as DNA, the CDR3 is TGCAGTGCTAGGGGGGACCAGTACGAGCAGTACTTC. Translation: CSARGDQYEQYF.

The CDR3 loop is CSVRLIDTIYF. CDR3 sequence (DNA): TGCAGCGTTCGACTCATTGACACCATATATTTT. This sequence joins TRBV29-1 and TRBJ1-3; no reliable D call. Germline values: CDR1 SQVTM, CDR2 ANQGSEA. The CDR3 consists of 11 residues. Trimming stripped 5 bases from V and 8 bases from J, with 10 bases between.

Notes on this clonotype: This likely comes from a read error, as the CDR3 has no conserved phenylalanine or tryptophan at its end. The V gene is TRBV20-1, the J gene TRBJ1-2, with D unclear. Trimming removed 5 bases at V and 1 base at J, with 11 bases between. The germline gives CDR1 DFQATT, CDR2 SNEGSKA (reference sequence). This CDR3 has 13 amino acids. CDR3 in amino acids: CSAEYMDNYGYTY. CDR3 DNA: TGCAGTGCTGAGTACATGGATAACTATGGCTACACCTAC.

This clonotype appeared a few times. The chain couples TRBV5-1 to TRBJ2-1; possible D gene TRBD2, 5 bases. This CDR3 region has 13 residues. CDR1 and CDR2 from the germline V gene are SGHRS and YFSETQ. V was trimmed by 0 bases and J by 8 bases, leaving 9 bases between them. CDR3 residues: CASSLAELDEQFF. The CDR3 DNA is TGCGCCAGCAGCTTGGCGGAACTAGATGAGCAGTTCTTC.

The sample holds many counts of this clonotype. V gene TRBV7-8 combines with J gene TRBJ2-7; 8 bases agree with TRBD1. The ends lost 4 bases at V and 3 bases at J; junction bases unmatched: 5. This CDR3 region has 14 residues. The germline V gene encodes CDR1 SGHVS and CDR2 FQNEAQ. In DNA form, the CDR3 reads TGTGCCAGCAGCTCAGACAGGGGATACTACGAGCAGTACTTC. Translation gives CASSSDRGYYEQYF.

This clonotype has only a few counts. The chain is built from TRBV21-1 and TRBJ2-7; the table assigns TRBD2, which was not confirmed against the DNA. TRBV21-1 is flagged as a pseudogene. The CDR3 runs to 18 residues. CDR3 nucleotides: TGTGCCAGCAGCACCGAACCGGGACTAGCGGGGGGTACCTACGAGCAGTACGTC. Encoded protein: CASSTEPGLAGGTYEQYV.

The CDR3 region is CASSSPGQGFGEQYF. In DNA, the CDR3 is TGTGCCAGCAGTTCCCCCGGACAGGGGTTCGGCGAGCAGTACTTC. This chain joins TRBV27 and TRBJ2-7; 9 bases match TRBD1. The V segment lost 4 bases and the J segment 6 bases; nucleotides outside the gene matches: 10. Per the germline V gene, CDR1 is MNHEY and CDR2 is SMNVEV (reference sequence). The CDR3 has 15 residues.

This clonotype was observed many times. This chain links TRBV10-3 with TRBJ2-2; 9 bases agree with TRBD2. V lost 4 bases, J lost 4 bases, and 4 bases stayed unmatched. This CDR3 spans 15 amino acids. Germline-derived CDR1 and CDR2 are ENHRY and SYGVKD. The chain's CDR3 is CAISGPAGGTGELFF. The CDR3 DNA follows: TGTGCCATCAGTGGTCCAGCGGGAGGCACCGGGGAGCTGTTTTTT.

The V gene is TRBV2, the J gene TRBJ1-5; 7 positions match TRBD1. Germline V lookup: CDR1 SNHLY, CDR2 FYNNEI. J was trimmed by 6 bases and V by 2 bases; bases with no gene match: 4. This CDR3 region has 14 residues. The CDR3 spells CASSEQTGPQPQHF. The DNA of the CDR3 is TGTGCCAGCAGTGAACAGACAGGGCCTCAGCCCCAGCATTTT.

This chain connects TRBV4-3 to TRBJ2-1; 9 bases line up with TRBD2. The J segment lost 9 bases and the V segment lost 0 bases, leaving 9 bases of the junction unmatched. This CDR3 contains 16 residues. Germline V lookup: CDR1 LGHNA, CDR2 YSLEER. The CDR3 is CASSQDLASGELEQFF. For the CDR3, the DNA is TGCGCCAGCAGCCAAGATCTAGCTAGCGGGGAACTTGAGCAGTTCTTC.

This clonotype showed up many times. The V and J genes are TRBV6-2 or TRBV6-3 and TRBJ2-1, with D possibly being TRBD1 or TRBD2 (6 bases each). V shed 5 bases and J shed 14 bases, with 13 bases lying between them. The CDR3 is 11 amino acids. Per the germline V gene, CDR1 is MNHEY and CDR2 is SVGEGT. The CDR3 sequence is CASSRGVLEFF. The CDR3 bases are TGTGCCAGCAGTAGGGGGGTCCTTGAGTTCTTC.

A few counts support this clonotype. The chain has TRBV7-2 and TRBJ2-5; the D gene is possibly TRBD2 (5 bases). The CDR3 is made up of 15 amino acids. The V and J ends lost 5 bases and 3 bases respectively, with 16 bases between them. In germline, CDR1 is SGHTA, CDR2 FQGNSA. CDR3 region: CASSPPPYGEETQYF. The CDR3 DNA reads as TGTGCCAGCAGCCCCCCCCCATACGGGGAAGAGACCCAGTACTTC.

This clonotype came up many times. The genes are TRBV12-3 or TRBV12-4 and TRBJ2-1; D possibly corresponds to TRBD2 (6 bases). CDR3 size: 15 residues. The V and J ends lost 1 base and 0 bases respectively, with 7 bases between them. CDR3 sequence (DNA): TGTGCCAGCAGTTTAGTCGGGGGCTCCTACAATGAGCAGTTCTTC. Translation gives CASSLVGGSYNEQFF.